This is a list of T cell receptor beta chains from one sample in a study of T cell responses to AZD1222 COVID-19 vaccine. Sequencing was performed with immunoSEQ multiplex PCR; in TCRdb, only in-frame clones are kept and a portion is missing. Among roughly 150,000 clones, roughly 90% were seen once, and the ten largest hold 1.1% to 1.5%. Specimen: peripheral blood, collected on day 0 of AZD1222 vaccination. The receptors come from an adult in good health. The CDR3 runs from the conserved cysteine through the conserved F or W. D genes are given only for firm matches.

D gene: TRBD1; J gene: TRBJ2-1; V gene: TRBV7-9; CDR3 protein: CASSLVGQGAVEQFF
D gene: -; J gene: TRBJ2-7; V gene: TRBV6-2/TRBV6-3; CDR3 protein: CASSSPGDYEQYF
D gene: -; J gene: TRBJ2-3; V gene: TRBV3-1/TRBV3-2; CDR3 protein: CASSHNLVFTDTQYF
D gene: -; J gene: TRBJ1-6; V gene: TRBV7-2; CDR3 protein: CASSSLIWGSPLHF
D gene: TRBD1; J gene: TRBJ2-7; V gene: TRBV5-4; CDR3 protein: CASSTDREPSYEQYF
D gene: -; J gene: TRBJ1-4; V gene: TRBV7-9; CDR3 protein: CASSFSGGNEKLFF
D gene: TRBD1; J gene: TRBJ1-1; V gene: TRBV7-9; CDR3 protein: CASSIIQGALTEAFF
D gene: -; J gene: TRBJ1-4; V gene: TRBV5-1; CDR3 protein: CASRPTQGRNEKLFF
D gene: TRBD2; J gene: TRBJ2-5; V gene: TRBV3-1/TRBV3-2; CDR3 protein: CASAGPAGGFETQYF
D gene: -; J gene: TRBJ2-5; V gene: TRBV21-1; CDR3 protein: CASSPREGGETQYF
D gene: -; J gene: TRBJ2-5; V gene: TRBV11-1; CDR3 protein: CASRFTALQETQYF
D gene: TRBD2; J gene: TRBJ2-1; V gene: TRBV6-4; CDR3 protein: CASSVSGGEGEQFF
D gene: TRBD2; J gene: TRBJ2-7; V gene: TRBV18; CDR3 protein: CASSPIRVASGSNPGYGQYF
D gene: -; J gene: TRBJ2-7; V gene: TRBV25-1; CDR3 protein: CASSERTDSEQYF
D gene: TRBD1; J gene: TRBJ2-1; V gene: TRBV9; CDR3 protein: CASRGTANNEQFF
D gene: -; J gene: TRBJ1-1; V gene: TRBV18; CDR3 protein: CASSPAGTANTEAFF
D gene: -; J gene: TRBJ2-3; V gene: TRBV18; CDR3 protein: CASSPPDHTQYF
D gene: TRBD1; J gene: TRBJ1-5; V gene: TRBV29-1; CDR3 protein: CSVTGTGGAGAFQPQHF
D gene: TRBD2; J gene: TRBJ2-1; V gene: TRBV3-1/TRBV3-2; CDR3 protein: CASSPPSGEQFF
D gene: -; J gene: TRBJ1-2; V gene: TRBV7-2; CDR3 protein: CASSLATIDGYTF
D gene: -; J gene: TRBJ1-2; V gene: TRBV10-1; CDR3 protein: CASSDGGNYGYTF
D gene: -; J gene: TRBJ2-2; V gene: TRBV10-1; CDR3 protein: CASSERPCGELFF
D gene: -; J gene: TRBJ2-1; V gene: TRBV27; CDR3 protein: CASSLGLAVSHNEQFF
D gene: TRBD1; J gene: TRBJ2-1; V gene: TRBV19; CDR3 protein: CASSPGQVYNEQFF